The clone carrying this TCR beta chain was seen a few times. Antigen: not known. From germline, CDR1 is SEHNR and CDR2 FQNEAQ (reference sequence). V lost 5 bases to trimming and J lost 9 bases; unmatched junction nucleotides: 6. The CDR3 has 14 amino acids. Prepared libraries of TCR beta cDNA carried unique molecular identifiers. Each CDR3 protein gets one entry after TCRdb re-called the PCR reads with MiXCR. This table holds about 760,000 distinct CDR3 sequences, 30% found once. The data belong to a study of post-analysis software for immune sequencing data. Broader study findings: Controls showed lower frequencies than patients for five TRBV segments, and TRBV5-6, TRBV5-1 and TRBV20-1 were among these. Compared against controls, patients with multiple sclerosis displayed significantly lower normalized Chao1 diversity.

The V gene is TRBV7-9, the J gene TRBJ2-1; 11 nucleotides agree with TRBD2. The TCR was taken from a girl aged 10-17 years with multiple sclerosis. The sequenced material came from blood. In nucleotides, the CDR3 is TGTGCCAGCAGCCAAACTAGCGGGAGTACTGAGCAGTTCTTC. This gives the protein CASSQTSGSTEQFF.